Shown below are 15 T cell receptor beta chains from a single sample sequenced in a study of spatial heterogeneity in lung cancer. Their antigen targets remain unknown. The time point was: sample taken at primary tumor resection. General observations from the study: Counts that tracked tumor mutation counts were those of expanded intratumoral alpha and beta TCRs.

MiXCR, run by TCRdb on the 5' RACE reads, gives a single entry per CDR3 protein. The sample contains 16,000 or so distinct CDR3 sequences, 5.5% to 6% of which appear only once. Here the sequenced sample was lung tumor tissue, taken at surgery. The receptor source for this set is a female donor with early-stage non-small cell lung cancer.

The V call is TRBV6-1, the J call TRBJ2-2, with TRBD2 matching 12 bases. Germline assignment: CDR1 MNHNS and CDR2 SASEGT. Germline trimming cut 5 bases from V and 3 bases from J; bases unmatched to any gene: 4. This CDR3 is 16 amino acids long. CDR3 DNA sequence: TGTGCCAGCAGTCGGACTAGCGGGACATACACCGGGGAGCTGTTTTTT. It specifies CASSRTSGTYTGELFF.

The J gene is TRBJ2-2, the V gene TRBV29-1; D call uncertain. V lost 1 base to trimming and J lost 0 bases, with 6 bases between them. The CDR3 contains 14 residues. CDR1 SQVTM and CDR2 ANQGSEA come from the germline V gene. CDR3: CSVEARTNTGELFF. CDR3 bases: TGCAGCGTTGAAGCTCGAACGAACACCGGGGAGCTGTTTTTT.

This clonotype was detected many times. The chain employs TRBV12-3 or TRBV12-4 and TRBJ2-7, with D hard to call. The CDR3 is 12 residues long. Trimming stripped 6 bases from V and 4 bases from J, with 10 bases between. The CDR3 nucleotides are TGTGCCAGCAGCCAGGACGGTTACGAGCAGTACTTC. Protein sequence: CASSQDGYEQYF.

This clonotype showed up just a few times. The V and J genes are TRBV7-3 and TRBJ2-1; D is possibly TRBD1 (5 bases). With 6 bases removed from V and 9 bases from J, the gap between germline ends came to 18 bases. The length of the CDR3 is 14 residues. The germline CDR1 and CDR2 sequences are SGHTA and FQGTGA. The CDR3 DNA follows: TGTGCCAGCAGTCTCGGTACTGGGGCACGTGAGCAGTTCTTC. This codes for CASSLGTGAREQFF.

Only a few counts were recorded for this clonotype. The chain carries TRBV18 and TRBJ2-3; D is ambiguous. Germline V gene data show CDR1 as KGHSH and CDR2 as LQKENI. CDR3 length: 12 residues. V was shortened by 0 bases and J by 4 bases, with 2 bases between the two germline ends. The CDR3 DNA follows: TGTGCCAGCTCACCACCCCCAGATACGCAGTATTTT. Its protein is CASSPPPDTQYF. Together with reference TRBV18 and TRBJ2-3, the CDR3 gives the full variable domain: NAGVMQNPRHLVRRRGQEARLRCSPMKGHSHVYWYRQLPEEGLKFMVYLQKENIIDESGMPKERFSAEFPKEGPSILRIQQVVRGDSAAYFCASSPPPDTQYFGPGTRLTVL.

This rearrangement joins TRBV5-3 to TRBJ2-1, with TRBD2 matching 13 bases. TRBV5-3 is an open reading frame, and its role is uncertain. J was trimmed by 4 bases and V by 4 bases; bases with no gene match: 8. CDR3 size: 17 residues. As DNA, the CDR3 is TGTGCCAGAAGCGCACGTGGGACTAGCGGGATATACAATGAGCAGTTCTTC. Translation gives CARSARGTSGIYNEQFF.

This clonotype was seen at least ten times. In DNA form, the CDR3 reads TGTGCCAGCAGCTTTGGAGGGACAGGGGGATTAGAGACCCAGTACTTC. Translating gives CASSFGGTGGLETQYF. The chain carries TRBV5-4 and TRBJ2-5; 11 nucleotides agree with TRBD1. This CDR3 contains 16 residues. The trim removed 2 bases at V and 4 bases at J, leaving 7 bases unmatched. Looked up from germline, CDR1 is SGHNT and CDR2 is YYREEE (reference sequence).

This clonotype was counted at least ten times. V gene TRBV28 combines with J gene TRBJ2-1; TRBD1 or TRBD2 may be the D gene (6 bases each). There are 16 residues in the CDR3. Trimming stripped 2 bases from V and 1 base from J, with 12 bases between. Germline loops: CDR1 MDHEN, CDR2 SYDVKM. The CDR3, as DNA: TGTGCCAGCAGTTTACGAGGGGGGCATTCCTACAATGAGCAGTTCTTC. It is translated as CASSLRGGHSYNEQFF.

This clonotype qualifies as medium-sized. V is TRBV27 and J is TRBJ1-1, with 8 bases that match TRBD1. The CDR3 spans 16 residues. The V and J ends lost 5 bases and 0 bases, in that order; junction bases with no gene match: 8. Germline loops: CDR1 MNHEY, CDR2 SMNVEV (reference sequence). CDR3 loop: CASSPGQEILNTEAFF. The CDR3 nucleotides are TGTGCCAGCAGTCCGGGACAGGAAATCCTGAACACTGAAGCTTTCTTT.

This clonotype was counted at least ten times. This chain links TRBV20-1 with TRBJ2-3; 10 nucleotides match TRBD2. Germline trimming cut 6 bases from V and 4 bases from J; bases unmatched to any gene: 16. Germline V CDR1 and CDR2: DFQATT, SNEGSKA (reference sequence). This CDR3 comprises 17 residues. CDR3 sequence: CSAPTFSGRSGADTQYF. In DNA, the CDR3 is TGCAGTGCGCCTACTTTTAGCGGGAGGTCGGGCGCAGATACGCAGTATTTT.

This clonotype was recorded at least ten times. The J gene is TRBJ2-7, the V gene TRBV2, with 10 nucleotides matching TRBD2. Germline values: CDR1 SNHLY, CDR2 FYNNEI. V shed 5 bases, J shed 4 bases, and the junction held 14 bases outside the gene matches. CDR3 length: 17 residues. The CDR3 region is CASSYGPASGSSYEQYF. Written as DNA, the CDR3 is TGTGCCAGCAGTTACGGCCCGGCTAGCGGGAGCTCGTACGAGCAGTACTTC.

This clonotype was observed a few times. This sequence joins TRBV20-1 and TRBJ2-6; a possible D gene is TRBD1 (5 bases). Trimming removed 6 bases at V and 2 bases at J, with 17 bases between. Germline-derived CDR1 and CDR2 are DFQATT and SNEGSKA (reference sequence). This CDR3 has 16 amino acids. The CDR3 is CSARTRSRAGANVLTF. CDR3 sequence (DNA): TGCAGTGCGCGCACCCGGAGCAGGGCTGGGGCCAACGTCCTGACTTTC.

The chain joins TRBV3-1 to TRBJ1-2; 7 bases are a match to TRBD1. CDR3 length: 13 amino acids. The germline V gene encodes CDR1 LGHDT and CDR2 YNNKEL (reference sequence). J gave up 5 bases and V 3 bases, and 3 bases lay outside the gene matches. The CDR3 loop is CASSQGTAYGYTF. In DNA form, the CDR3 reads TGTGCCAGCAGCCAGGGGACAGCATATGGCTACACCTTC.

There are many counts of this clonotype. The CDR3 here is CASSSIGSGRETQYF. CDR3 DNA sequence: TGTGCCAGCAGTTCAATTGGTAGCGGGAGGGAGACCCAGTACTTC. The V and J genes are TRBV28 and TRBJ2-5; 10 nucleotides agree with TRBD2. The CDR3 is 15 residues long. In germline, CDR1 is MDHEN, CDR2 SYDVKM. The V and J ends lost 4 bases and 5 bases, in that order; junction bases with no gene match: 7.

This clonotype was counted ten times or more. The rearrangement uses TRBV20-1 and TRBJ1-6; D remains unclear. Trimming stripped 1 base from V and 5 bases from J, with 15 bases between. Per germline, CDR1 DFQATT and CDR2 SNEGSKA (reference sequence). The CDR3 is made up of 16 amino acids. The CDR3 DNA sequence: TGCAGTGCTAGAGTAAGCGTCCAGGCCCATAATTCACCCCTCCACTTT. Translation: CSARVSVQAHNSPLHF.